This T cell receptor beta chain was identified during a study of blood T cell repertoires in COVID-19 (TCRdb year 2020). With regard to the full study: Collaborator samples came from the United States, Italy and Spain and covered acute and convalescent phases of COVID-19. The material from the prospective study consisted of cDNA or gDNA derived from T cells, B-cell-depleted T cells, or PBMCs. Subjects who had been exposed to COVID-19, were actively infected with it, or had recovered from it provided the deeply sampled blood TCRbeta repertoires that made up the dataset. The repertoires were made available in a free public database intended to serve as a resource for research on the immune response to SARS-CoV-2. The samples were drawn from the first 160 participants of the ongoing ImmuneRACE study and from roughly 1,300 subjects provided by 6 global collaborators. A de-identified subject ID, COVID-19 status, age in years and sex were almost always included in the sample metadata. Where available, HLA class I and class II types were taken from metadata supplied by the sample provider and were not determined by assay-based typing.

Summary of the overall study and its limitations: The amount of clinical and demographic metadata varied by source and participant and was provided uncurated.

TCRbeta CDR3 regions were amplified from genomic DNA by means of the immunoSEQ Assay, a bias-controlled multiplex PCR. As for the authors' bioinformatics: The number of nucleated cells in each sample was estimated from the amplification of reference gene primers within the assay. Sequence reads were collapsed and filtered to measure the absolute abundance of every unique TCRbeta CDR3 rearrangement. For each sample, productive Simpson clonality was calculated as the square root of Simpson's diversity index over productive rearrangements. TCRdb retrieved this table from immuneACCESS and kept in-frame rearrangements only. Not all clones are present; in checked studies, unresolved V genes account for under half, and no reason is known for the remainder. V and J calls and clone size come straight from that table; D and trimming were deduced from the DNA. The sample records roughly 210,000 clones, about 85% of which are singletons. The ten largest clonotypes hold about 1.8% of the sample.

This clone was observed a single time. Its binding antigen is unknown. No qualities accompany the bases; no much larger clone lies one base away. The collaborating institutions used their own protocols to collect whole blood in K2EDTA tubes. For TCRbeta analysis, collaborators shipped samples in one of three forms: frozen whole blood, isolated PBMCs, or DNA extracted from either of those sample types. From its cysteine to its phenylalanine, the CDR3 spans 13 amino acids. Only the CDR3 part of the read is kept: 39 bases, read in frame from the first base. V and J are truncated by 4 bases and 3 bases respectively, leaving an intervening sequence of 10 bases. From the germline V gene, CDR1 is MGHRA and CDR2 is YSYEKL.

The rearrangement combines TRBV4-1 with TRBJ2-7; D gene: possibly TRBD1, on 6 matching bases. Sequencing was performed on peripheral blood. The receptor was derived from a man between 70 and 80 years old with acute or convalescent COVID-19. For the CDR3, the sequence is CASSPQDSYEQYF. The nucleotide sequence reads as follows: TGCGCCAGCAGCCCGCAGGACAGCTACGAGCAGTACTTC.